This passage covers 18 T cell receptor beta chains from one sample sequenced in a study of blood T cell repertoires in COVID-19. Profiled with immunoSEQ multiplex PCR; TCRdb holds only in-frame clones, not every one. The top ten hold about 30% of the sample, which has some 58,000 clones, roughly 77% seen once. Specimen: peripheral blood. The receptors derive from a man between 60 and 75 years old with COVID-19, enrolled during active disease.

In its sample, this clone was seen a few times. This rearrangement joins TRBV6-5 to TRBJ1-2, with 7 nucleotides matching TRBD1. There are 14 residues in the CDR3. After removal of 3 bases from V and 8 bases from J, the junction contained 9 bases not matched to a gene. CDR1 and CDR2 (germline): MNHEY, SVGAGI. CDR3 residues: CASSYGQVRDGYTF. CDR3 DNA sequence: TGTGCCAGCAGTTATGGACAGGTTCGTGACGGCTACACCTTC.

This chain links TRBV7-9 with TRBJ2-1, with D possibly being TRBD2 (5 bases). Trimming took off 3 bases at V and 1 base at J, with 10 bases between the two ends. Looked up from germline, CDR1 is SEHNR and CDR2 is FQNEAQ (reference sequence). This CDR3 has 15 residues. For the CDR3, the DNA is TGTGCCAGCAGCTTTTCGGGAACGTCCTACAATGAGCAGTTCTTC. Encoded protein: CASSFSGTSYNEQFF.

The gene calls are TRBV10-3 and TRBJ2-7; no firm D call. V lost 3 bases and J 9 bases, leaving 9 bases between the germline ends. The CDR3 contains 11 residues. Germline V gives CDR1 ENHRY, CDR2 SYGVKD. The CDR3 spells CAISDTRWQYF. The CDR3 DNA is TGTGCCATCAGTGATACTCGGTGGCAGTACTTC.

This rearrangement joins TRBV6-4 to TRBJ2-1; a weak D match, TRBD1 (5 bases). The CDR3 is made up of 15 amino acids. Trimming cost V 3 bases and J 1 base, with 10 bases left between them. Per germline, CDR1 MRHNA and CDR2 SNTAGT. CDR3 residues: CASSEGAESYNEQFF. CDR3 sequence (DNA): TGTGCCAGCAGTGAAGGGGCAGAATCCTACAATGAGCAGTTCTTC.

The chain combines TRBV30 with TRBJ1-4; 8 positions agree with TRBD1. With 0 bases clipped from V and 8 bases from J, the junction kept 8 bases outside the gene matches. CDR1 and CDR2 (germline): GTSNPN, SVGIG (reference sequence). The CDR3 extends over 15 amino acids. The CDR3 loop reads CAWSVFSRTGEKLFF. The CDR3 nucleotides read TGTGCCTGGAGTGTATTTAGCCGGACAGGGGAAAAACTGTTTTTT.

This chain links TRBV4-2 with TRBJ2-4, with 11 bases that match TRBD2. V lost 1 base and J lost 15; bases outside the gene matches: 5. This CDR3 is built from 13 residues. CDR1 is LGHNA, CDR2 YNFKEQ, per germline. CDR3 in amino acids: CASSQVGTSGVYF. The CDR3 DNA reads as TGTGCCAGCAGCCAAGTTGGGACTAGCGGTGTGTACTTC.

The chain links TRBV6-5 to TRBJ1-6, with 7 bases fitting TRBD1. Trimming took 6 bases from V and 10 from J; bases not matched to a gene: 9. The CDR3 totals 14 residues. The germline gives CDR1 MNHEY, CDR2 SVGAGI. CDR3 residues: CASRIDRARSPLHF. CDR3 sequence (DNA): TGTGCCAGCAGGATTGACAGGGCCAGATCACCCCTCCACTTT.

This chain joins TRBV2 and TRBJ2-4; 15 bases are shared with TRBD2. Per germline, CDR1 SNHLY and CDR2 FYNNEI. CDR3 length: 15 residues. J lost 2 bases, V lost 10 bases, and 3 bases had no gene match. In DNA, the CDR3 is TGTGCCACCGGACTAGCGGGAGGGTCCAAAAACATTCAGTACTTC. Its translation: CATGLAGGSKNIQYF.

The rearrangement joins TRBV13 to TRBJ1-3; no reliable D call. Germline lookup yields CDR1 PRHDT and CDR2 FYEKMQ (reference sequence). This CDR3 contains 15 residues. Trimming left V 5 bases short and J 0 bases short, with 11 bases between. Here the CDR3 reads CASSLREVSGNTIYF. Here the CDR3 DNA reads TGTGCCAGCAGCCTACGGGAAGTCTCTGGAAACACCATATATTTT.

This rearrangement joins TRBV5-1 to TRBJ1-6; 7 bases agree with TRBD1. CDR3 length: 14 amino acids. Germline-derived CDR1 and CDR2 are SGHRS and YFSETQ. Losses at the gene ends were 3 bases for V and 6 bases for J; bases not matched to a gene: 3. The CDR3 DNA follows: TGCGCCAGCAGCTCAGGACAGGTTAATTCACCCCTCCACTTT. Its protein is CASSSGQVNSPLHF.

The rearrangement links TRBV25-1 to TRBJ2-7, with D possibly being TRBD1 (6 bases). CDR1 is MGHDK and CDR2 is SYGVNS in the germline V gene. V lost 1 base and J lost 3, with 10 bases in between. This CDR3 spans 14 amino acids. The chain's CDR3 is CASSESRTVYEQYF. CDR3 nucleotides: TGTGCCAGCAGTGAATCCCGGACAGTCTACGAGCAGTACTTC.

The CDR3 protein is CASSWGLEPQYF. In DNA form, the CDR3 reads TGTGCCAGTAGTTGGGGCCTTGAGCCCCAGTACTTC. The rearrangement joins TRBV19 to TRBJ2-5; possibly TRBD1 for D (5 bases). The CDR3 has 12 residues. The germline V gene encodes CDR1 LNHDA and CDR2 SQIVND (reference sequence). V was shortened by 5 bases and J by 9 bases, with 13 bases between the two germline ends.

In this sample, this clone turned up once. The chain uses TRBV5-1 and TRBJ2-2; D is unclear. Germline CDR1 reads SGHRS; CDR2 reads YFSETQ. Trimming left V 5 bases short and J 2 bases short, with 10 bases between. The CDR3 is 14 residues long. CDR3 sequence reads: CASRWASNTGELFF. CDR3 sequence (DNA): TGCGCCAGCAGGTGGGCCTCTAACACCGGGGAGCTGTTTTTT.

This clone showed up just once. This chain links TRBV19 with TRBJ1-1, with unresolved D. V was clipped by 8 bases and J by 1 base, with 17 bases between them. CDR1 is LNHDA, CDR2 SQIVND, per germline (reference sequence). The CDR3 totals 15 residues. CDR3 region: CASDLGNKKNTEAFF. Written as DNA, the CDR3 is TGTGCCAGTGATCTCGGGAACAAGAAGAACACTGAAGCTTTCTTT.

The chain joins TRBV9 to TRBJ2-1, with 7 positions matching TRBD2. CDR3 length: 15 residues. The germline gives CDR1 SGDLS, CDR2 YYNGEE. The ends lost 1 base at V and 5 bases at J; junction bases unmatched: 6. The CDR3, as DNA: TGTGCCAGCAGCGTACGGGACTACTCAAACAATGAGCAGTTCTTC. Residues: CASSVRDYSNNEQFF.

The chain joins TRBV24-1 to TRBJ2-3; 11 nucleotides agree with TRBD2. In germline, CDR1 is KGHDR, CDR2 SFDVKD. V trimming: 3 bases; J trimming: 2 bases; junction bases outside the gene matches: 3. CDR3 size: 16 residues. The CDR3 DNA sequence: TGTGCCACCAGTGATGGGACTAGCGGATACACAGATACGCAGTATTTT. It yields the protein CATSDGTSGYTDTQYF.

The chain employs TRBV11-2 and TRBJ2-7; weak D call: TRBD2 (6 bases). Germline CDR1 reads SGHAT; CDR2 reads FQNNGV. The CDR3 has 14 residues. V dropped 7 bases and J dropped 3 bases, with 16 bases sitting between them. The CDR3 region is CASTLDGRVYEQYF. For the CDR3, the DNA is TGTGCCAGCACGTTGGACGGGAGAGTCTACGAGCAGTACTTC. Looking up the rest from reference TRBV11-2 and TRBJ2-7 gives the full variable domain: EAGVAQSPRYKIIEKRQSVAFWCNPISGHATLYWYQQILGQGPKLLIQFQNNGVVDDSQLPKDRFSAERLKGVDSTLKIQPAKLEDSAVYLCASTLDGRVYEQYFGPGTRLTVT.

The chain links TRBV4-2 to TRBJ2-3; 7 bases match TRBD2. The CDR3 contains 17 residues. Germline assignment: CDR1 LGHNA and CDR2 YNFKEQ. The ends lost 3 bases at V and 4 bases at J; junction bases unmatched: 13. In nucleotides, the CDR3 is TGTGCCAGCAGCCAGACCCACCACGGGACTACGCCAGATACGCAGTATTTT. As protein: CASSQTHHGTTPDTQYF.